Listed here are 28 T cell receptor beta chains from one sample, sequenced in a study of regulatory T cells in long-lasting Graves disease. Through Arm-PCR of CDR3 regions and iRepertoire HTBI primers, TCR beta libraries were built. Each CDR3 protein is one row after TCRdb ran MiXCR on the multiplex PCR reads. This sample has around 460,000 distinct CDR3 sequences, with roughly 15% found just once. Time point here: newly diagnosed GD, antithyroid drugs for less than 3 months. The TCR library was prepared using RNA isolated from PBMCs. These data were likewise used in another study, on T cells in Graves' hyperthyroidism and ophthalmopathy.

This specimen was peripheral blood mononuclear cells (PBMCs), taken at new diagnosis, from a patient treated with antithyroid drugs. These receptors originate from a woman between 50 and 59 years old with Graves disease.

This clonotype was detected many times. V gene TRBV28 combines with J gene TRBJ1-1; the D is unclear. Looked up from germline, CDR1 is MDHEN and CDR2 is SYDVKM. With 3 bases removed from V and 4 bases from J, the gap between germline ends came to 6 bases. The CDR3 has 12 residues. CDR3: CASSFWTTEAFF. Here the CDR3 DNA reads TGTGCCAGCAGTTTTTGGACCACTGAAGCTTTCTTT. Complete variable domain (other parts from reference TRBV28 and TRBJ1-1): DVKVTQSSRYLVKRTGEKVFLECVQDMDHENMFWYRQDPGLGLRLIYFSYDVKMKEKGDIPEGYSVSREKKERFSLILESASTNQTSMYLCASSFWTTEAFFGQGTRLTVV.

This clonotype was observed once. A much larger clone differs by one base, so this may be a read error. The V and J genes are TRBV28 and TRBJ2-1; 8 nucleotides line up with TRBD2. Germline V CDR1 and CDR2: MDHEN, SYDVKM. This CDR3 is 17 amino acids long. The trim removed 5 bases at V and 5 bases at J, leaving 14 bases unmatched. The CDR3 sequence: CASSDPNRLARDNEQFF. In DNA, the CDR3 is TGTGCCAGCAGTGATCCTAACCGACTAGCGAGAGACAATGAGCAGTTCTTC.

Ten or more counts support this clonotype. The chain carries TRBV10-3 and TRBJ2-1; D possibly corresponds to TRBD2 (7 bases). This CDR3 contains 20 residues. Trimming stripped 4 bases from V and 3 bases from J, with 28 bases between. CDR1 is ENHRY, CDR2 SYGVKD, per germline. CDR3 nucleotides: TGTGCCATCAGTGCATTACCAGGGGTTGGGAGAGCGGGGAGCTACAATGAGCAGTTCTTC. The encoded protein is CAISALPGVGRAGSYNEQFF.

This clonotype was detected many times. The chain couples TRBV6-5 to TRBJ2-7; D is unresolved. Germline CDR1 and CDR2: MNHEY and SVGAGI. The CDR3 loop spans 14 amino acids. V was pared by 2 bases and J by 0 bases, with 8 bases between. Here the CDR3 DNA reads TGTGCCAGCAGTTACCAAGTTCTCTCCTACGAGCAGTACTTC. Translated: CASSYQVLSYEQYF.

The chain recombines TRBV19 with TRBJ1-1; D remains unclear. Looked up from germline, CDR1 is LNHDA and CDR2 is SQIVND (reference sequence). Trimming pared 3 bases from V and 0 bases from J, leaving 5 bases between. The CDR3 loop spans 13 amino acids. CDR3 in amino acids: CASSMAMNTEAFF. CDR3 sequence (DNA): TGTGCCAGTAGTATGGCAATGAACACTGAAGCTTTCTTT.

On this clonotype itself: A much larger clonotype is one base distant, so this may be a read error. This rearrangement joins TRBV5-1 to TRBJ2-4; 7 bases line up with TRBD1. V lost 4 bases and J lost 3; bases outside the gene matches: 7. The CDR3 totals 15 residues. Germline V gene lookup returns CDR1 SGHRS and CDR2 YFSETQ. DNA for the CDR3: TGCGCCAGCAGCCCCACAGGGGTCGACAAAAACATTCAGTACTTC. It specifies CASSPTGVDKNIQYF.

The V call is TRBV5-1, the J call TRBJ2-1, with D maybe TRBD2 (6 bases). CDR1 SGHRS and CDR2 YFSETQ come from the germline V gene. The CDR3 consists of 15 residues. Trimming took off 2 bases at V and 8 bases at J, with 17 bases between the two ends. This chain's CDR3 is CASSFPILGRYEQFF. CDR3 nucleotide sequence: TGCGCCAGCAGCTTCCCTATACTAGGGAGGTATGAGCAGTTCTTC.

On this clonotype itself: A far larger clone is only one base removed, so a read error is likely. The chain joins TRBV28 to TRBJ2-4, with 9 bases matching TRBD1. The J call is uncertain, as TRBJ2-1 better fits the DNA end. Germline CDR1 MDHEN, CDR2 SYDVKM. The CDR3 totals 14 residues. The DNA of the CDR3 is TGTGCCAGCAGTCCGAGGGACAGGGTGTACGAGCAGTTCTTC. It is translated as CASSPRDRVYEQFF.

In this sample, this clonotype turned up many times. The chain carries TRBV7-9 and TRBJ2-1, with 9 bases lining up with TRBD1. V lost 5 bases and J lost 6; bases outside the gene matches: 8. From germline, CDR1 is SEHNR and CDR2 FQNEAQ (reference sequence). The CDR3 extends over 15 amino acids. The CDR3 protein is CASSPRGTGSNEQFF. CDR3 coding DNA: TGTGCCAGCAGCCCCCGGGGGACAGGGAGCAATGAGCAGTTCTTC.

This clonotype appeared a few times. The rearrangement joins TRBV27 to TRBJ2-1; 7 positions match TRBD2. V was clipped by 2 bases and J by 6 bases; unmatched bases: 7. Germline V gene sequence: CDR1 MNHEY, CDR2 SMNVEV (reference sequence). The CDR3 consists of 15 residues. The CDR3 here is CASSLVRAGSNEQFF. Here the CDR3 DNA reads TGTGCCAGCAGTTTAGTTAGAGCGGGAAGCAATGAGCAGTTCTTC.

This clonotype was seen at least ten times. This chain joins TRBV6-1 and TRBJ2-2; D might be TRBD1 (5 bases). Germline values: CDR1 MNHNS, CDR2 SASEGT. This CDR3 has 13 residues. Between the trimmed V and J ends, which lost 8 bases and 1 base, there was a span of 8 bases. CDR3 sequence reads: CASDTGNTGELFF. CDR3 bases: TGTGCCAGCGATACAGGGAACACCGGGGAGCTGTTTTTT.

This clonotype has at least ten counts. V is TRBV5-1 and J is TRBJ2-7, with 7 positions matching TRBD2. The ends lost 0 bases at V and 5 bases at J; junction bases unmatched: 8. This CDR3 is built from 15 residues. The germline gives CDR1 SGHRS, CDR2 YFSETQ. The CDR3 coding sequence is TGCGCCAGCAGCTTGGCCTCGGCGGGAGCAGACGAGCAGTACTTC. Translating it yields CASSLASAGADEQYF. The variable domain in full, with the rest retrieved from reference TRBV5-1 and TRBJ2-7, is KAGVTQTPRYLIKTRGQQVTLSCSPISGHRSVSWYQQTPGQGLQFLFEYFSETQRNKGNFPGRFSGRQFSNSRSEMNVSTLELGDSALYLCASSLASAGADEQYFGPGTRLTVT.

This clonotype was picked up many times. The chain employs TRBV28 and TRBJ2-7; TRBD2 matches 9 bases. Germline lookup yields CDR1 MDHEN and CDR2 SYDVKM. J gave up 4 bases and V 3 bases, and 4 bases lay outside the gene matches. The CDR3 runs to 14 residues. DNA for the CDR3: TGTGCCAGCAGTTTGGGCGGGAGGGTATACGAGCAGTACTTC. It encodes CASSLGGRVYEQYF.

This clonotype was counted a few times. The genes are TRBV9 and TRBJ1-4; D is uncertain. There are 17 residues in the CDR3. Germline V gene sequence: CDR1 SGDLS, CDR2 YYNGEE. Trimming took off 0 bases at V and 0 bases at J, with 12 bases between the two ends. The DNA of the CDR3 is TGTGCCAGCAGCGTAGATGGAAAGTCTGCAACTAATGAAAAACTGTTTTTT. It translates to CASSVDGKSATNEKLFF.

This clonotype has a count of ten or more. The chain recombines TRBV28 with TRBJ1-5; D gene unclear. The CDR3 totals 15 residues. V was pared by 2 bases and J by 0 bases, with 8 bases between. Germline loops: CDR1 MDHEN, CDR2 SYDVKM. The CDR3 sequence is CASSLMTPSNQPQHF. CDR3 DNA sequence: TGTGCCAGCAGTTTAATGACACCTAGCAATCAGCCCCAGCATTTT.

This clonotype was picked up many times. The J gene is TRBJ1-1, the V gene TRBV5-6, with 10 nucleotides matching TRBD1. With 4 bases clipped from V and 11 bases from J, the junction kept 8 bases outside the gene matches. This CDR3 region has 13 residues. The germline CDR1 and CDR2 sequences are SGHDT and YYEEEE. The DNA of the CDR3 is TGTGCCAGCAGCAATGGACAGGGGGTCGTTGCTTTCTTT. Its protein is CASSNGQGVVAFF.

This rearrangement joins TRBV7-3 to TRBJ2-2; 7 bases align to TRBD2. Germline V lookup: CDR1 SGHTA, CDR2 FQGTGA. There are 17 residues in the CDR3. Losses at the gene ends were 4 bases for V and 3 bases for J; bases not matched to a gene: 11. This CDR3 reads CASSSTTWTRDTGELFF. The CDR3 DNA follows: TGTGCCAGCAGCTCAACTACATGGACTAGAGACACCGGGGAGCTGTTTTTT.

This clonotype was seen ten or more times. The J gene is TRBJ2-1, the V gene TRBV11-2; D remains ambiguous. Germline lookup yields CDR1 SGHAT and CDR2 FQNNGV. The CDR3 has 15 amino acids. Trimming took off 6 bases at V and 0 bases at J, with 12 bases between the two ends. Written as DNA, the CDR3 is TGTGCCAGCAGTCTCGAAACCCACTCCTACAATGAGCAGTTCTTC. Translation gives CASSLETHSYNEQFF.

This clonotype was counted once. V usage is TRBV28 and J usage is TRBJ1-1, with D unresolved. The CDR3 has 19 amino acids. The germline V gene encodes CDR1 MDHEN and CDR2 SYDVKM. The V end was cut by 3 bases, the J end by 0 bases, with 23 bases between. CDR3 sequence: CASSFSAWESEGLNTEAFF. In DNA, the CDR3 is TGTGCCAGCAGTTTTTCGGCTTGGGAATCCGAGGGCTTGAACACTGAAGCTTTCTTT.

This clonotype was detected ten times or more. The chain couples TRBV30 to TRBJ2-7, with TRBD2 identical over 7 bases. Germline V gene lookup returns CDR1 GTSNPN and CDR2 SVGIG (reference sequence). The CDR3 has 15 amino acids. J was trimmed by 2 bases and V by 2 bases; bases with no gene match: 9. The chain's CDR3 is CAWSRGSGRAYEQYF. Written as DNA, the CDR3 is TGTGCCTGGAGTAGGGGTAGTGGGAGGGCCTACGAGCAGTACTTC.

In its sample, this clonotype was seen many times. The CDR3 bases are TGTGCCAGCAGCTTAGAGGGTAGGACCCCCTACGAGCAGTACTTC. Translated, it gives CASSLEGRTPYEQYF. The chain joins TRBV11-2 to TRBJ2-7; D remains unclear. V dropped 0 bases and J dropped 2 bases, with 11 bases sitting between them. CDR1 SGHAT and CDR2 FQNNGV come from the germline V gene. CDR3 length equals 15 residues.

This clonotype was seen a handful of times. V and J are TRBV29-1 and TRBJ2-7; D remains unclear. The V end lost 4 bases, the J end lost 3 bases, and 22 bases lay between the germline ends. The germline V gene encodes CDR1 SQVTM and CDR2 ANQGSEA. CDR3 size: 16 residues. The CDR3 DNA follows: TGCAGCGTTGGGGCACCTGAGAGCTCGAGAGGCTACGAGCAGTACTTC. Translating it yields CSVGAPESSRGYEQYF.

CDR3 nucleotides: TGTGCCAGCAGCCCAATCAGCGGGAGTGTCTACAATGAGCAGTTCTTC. Protein sequence: CASSPISGSVYNEQFF. The chain carries TRBV11-2 and TRBJ2-1, with 8 bases aligning to TRBD2. The V gene's germline CDR1 is SGHAT and CDR2 FQNNGV. This CDR3 has 16 amino acids. Unmatched junction bases numbered 9, after V lost 5 bases and J lost 3 bases.

This clonotype has more than one count but fewer than ten. This sequence joins TRBV18 and TRBJ2-2; the match to TRBD1 covers 7 bases. Per the germline V gene, CDR1 is KGHSH and CDR2 is LQKENI. J was trimmed by 4 bases and V by 0 bases; bases with no gene match: 5. CDR3 size: 16 residues. CDR3 region: CASSPPMTGSTGELFF. The CDR3 DNA follows: TGTGCCAGCTCACCACCGATGACAGGGAGCACCGGGGAGCTGTTTTTT.

The sample holds many counts of this clonotype. CDR3 DNA sequence: TGCGCCAGCAGCTTGGGTGCCGGACGGGGCCAGAACACTGAAGCTTTCTTT. Residues: CASSLGAGRGQNTEAFF. This chain joins TRBV5-1 and TRBJ1-1; D perhaps matches TRBD1 (5 bases). V lost 0 bases to trimming and J lost 1 base, with 16 bases between them. CDR3 size: 17 residues. The germline gives CDR1 SGHRS, CDR2 YFSETQ.

Only a few counts were recorded for this clonotype. Written as DNA, the CDR3 is TGCGCCACCACGACAGGTCCGAACACTGAAGCTTTCTTT. Translation: CATTTGPNTEAFF. The chain couples TRBV10-2 to TRBJ1-1; weak D call: TRBD1 (6 bases). The V end lost 10 bases, the J end lost 1 base, and 13 bases lay between the germline ends. The CDR3 is made up of 13 amino acids. Germline CDR1 is WSHSY and CDR2 is SAAADI.

J is TRBJ1-2 and V is TRBV25-1; D is undetermined. The CDR3 loop spans 13 amino acids. Germline values: CDR1 MGHDK, CDR2 SYGVNS. V gave up 3 bases and J gave up 0 bases, with 5 bases separating them. In nucleotides, the CDR3 is TGTGCCAGCAGTGATCCTGCTAACTATGGCTACACCTTC. Translating gives CASSDPANYGYTF.

The genes are TRBV28 and TRBJ1-2; TRBD1 aligns across 11 bases. This CDR3 spans 15 amino acids. The V segment lost 6 bases and the J segment 8 bases; nucleotides outside the gene matches: 11. The V gene's germline CDR1 is MDHEN and CDR2 SYDVKM. CDR3 sequence reads: CASSRARDRGGGYTF. Here the CDR3 DNA reads TGTGCCAGCAGCCGTGCCCGGGACAGGGGGGGGGGCTACACCTTC.